A selection of T cell receptor beta chains follows, all from one sample in a study of blood T cell repertoires in COVID-19. Sequenced by immunoSEQ multiplex PCR; TCRdb stores in-frame clones only, minus some. This table holds some 390,000 clones, about 87% found once. The sequencing input was peripheral blood. The receptors were gathered from a woman aged 55-75 years with COVID-19, enrolled during active disease. The CDR3 runs from the conserved cysteine through the conserved F or W. Fields, in order: D gene, J gene, V gene, clone size, CDR3 DNA, CDR3 protein. D genes are given only for firm matches. Clone size appears in some rows only: once, few, many, or a class for an expanded clone.

D: .; J: TRBJ2-3; V: TRBV27; size: .; DNA: TGTGCCAGCAGTTTATCCCCGGTCACAGATACGCAGTATTTT; CDR3: CASSLSPVTDTQYF
D: TRBD1; J: TRBJ2-1; V: TRBV7-3; size: .; DNA: TGTGCCAGCAGCTTAACTGGTGACAGGGAGTACAATGAGCAGTTCTTC; CDR3: CASSLTGDREYNEQFF
D: .; J: TRBJ1-3; V: TRBV11-3; size: .; DNA: TGTGCCAGCAGCTTAGGCCCCGCGAGGGCTGGAAACACCATATATTTT; CDR3: CASSLGPARAGNTIYF
D: .; J: TRBJ2-4; V: TRBV5-1; size: .; DNA: TGCGCCAGCAGCATCTCAGGGGACATTCAGTACTTC; CDR3: CASSISGDIQYF
D: TRBD1; J: TRBJ2-1; V: TRBV6-4; size: .; DNA: TGTGCCAGCAGTGGGGAAACAGGGGACTACAATGAGCAGTTCTTC; CDR3: CASSGETGDYNEQFF
D: .; J: TRBJ2-5; V: TRBV14; size: .; DNA: TGTGCCAGCAGTCCGACAGGCCCCGGGCAAGAGACCCAGTACTTC; CDR3: CASSPTGPGQETQYF
D: .; J: TRBJ2-7; V: TRBV19; size: .; DNA: TGTGCCAGTAGTATAGGACCAGGGTCCTACGAGCAGTACTTC; CDR3: CASSIGPGSYEQYF
D: .; J: TRBJ1-1; V: TRBV4-2; size: .; DNA: TGTGCCAGCAGCCAAGATCTTTGGGGAAGGGGGACTGAAGCTTTCTTT; CDR3: CASSQDLWGRGTEAFF
D: .; J: TRBJ2-2; V: TRBV7-2; size: once; DNA: TGTGCCAGCAGCTCGCCGGGGGTGATCACCGGGGAGCTGTTTTTT; CDR3: CASSSPGVITGELFF
D: TRBD1; J: TRBJ1-1; V: TRBV5-1; size: .; DNA: TGCGCCAGCAGCGAGGGACAGGGGGGCCATTACACTGAAGCTTTCTTT; CDR3: CASSEGQGGHYTEAFF
D: .; J: TRBJ1-4; V: TRBV30; size: once; DNA: TGTGCCTGGAGTTGGACTGGAAATAATGAAAAACTGTTTTTT; CDR3: CAWSWTGNNEKLFF
D: TRBD2; J: TRBJ2-1; V: TRBV4-1; size: .; DNA: TGCGCCAGCAGCCGAGAAACTAGCGGGGGGTACCCGAGCTCCTACAATGAGCAGTTCTTC; CDR3: CASSRETSGGYPSSYNEQFF
D: TRBD1; J: TRBJ2-7; V: TRBV5-4; size: once; DNA: TGTGCCAGCAGCTTCATTCTGCCAGACAGGGTTGCTTACGAGCAGTACTTC; CDR3: CASSFILPDRVAYEQYF
D: TRBD1; J: TRBJ2-7; V: TRBV11-2; size: .; DNA: TGTGCCAGCAGCTTCCCCAGGGGGCCCTCCTACGAGCAGTACTTC; CDR3: CASSFPRGPSYEQYF
D: .; J: TRBJ1-1; V: TRBV10-2; size: .; DNA: TGCGCCAGCAGCTTTGGAGGTCGCACTGAAGCTTTCTTT; CDR3: CASSFGGRTEAFF
D: .; J: TRBJ2-7; V: TRBV27; size: .; DNA: TGTGCCAGCAGTTTACAGTTCCCGGAGGACGAGCAGTACTTC; CDR3: CASSLQFPEDEQYF
D: .; J: TRBJ2-7; V: TRBV18; size: .; DNA: TGTGCCAGCTCACCACGCACAGGCACCTACGAGCAGTACTTC; CDR3: CASSPRTGTYEQYF
D: TRBD1; J: TRBJ1-3; V: TRBV2; size: .; DNA: TGTGCCAGCAGTGCGGGACAGGGCTTGAGCTCTGGAAACACCATATATTTT; CDR3: CASSAGQGLSSGNTIYF
D: TRBD1; J: TRBJ1-5; V: TRBV25-1; size: .; DNA: TGTGCCAGCAGTGCGACCGGGACAGGGGGTCGAGGCAATCAGCCCCAGCATTTT; CDR3: CASSATGTGGRGNQPQHF
D: TRBD2; J: TRBJ2-3; V: TRBV15; size: .; DNA: TGTGCCACCAGCAGAGACCGGAGCGGGGGCTTGGATACGCAGTATTTT; CDR3: CATSRDRSGGLDTQYF
D: .; J: TRBJ2-7; V: TRBV7-9; size: few; DNA: TGTGCCAGCAGTTACTTCGGAGGGAACGAGCAGTACTTC; CDR3: CASSYFGGNEQYF
D: TRBD1; J: TRBJ1-2; V: TRBV19; size: once; DNA: TGTGCCAGTAGTTCTACCCGGGACAGGGTTTATGGCTACACCTTC; CDR3: CASSSTRDRVYGYTF
D: TRBD1; J: TRBJ2-4; V: TRBV4-2; size: .; DNA: TGTGCCAGCAGCCCCAAGGGGGCAAACATTCAGTACTTC; CDR3: CASSPKGANIQYF
D: .; J: TRBJ2-5; V: TRBV6-5; size: .; DNA: TGTGCCAGCAGCCAGCGGGAGACCCAGTACTTC; CDR3: CASSQRETQYF
D: TRBD2; J: TRBJ2-7; V: TRBV19; size: .; DNA: TGTGCCAGTAGTATTTATGGGGCGGGGGGGCCCTACGAGCAGTACTTC; CDR3: CASSIYGAGGPYEQYF
D: TRBD1; J: TRBJ2-3; V: TRBV18; size: .; DNA: TGTGCCAGCTCTTTCGGACAGGGCGGCACAGATACGCAGTATTTT; CDR3: CASSFGQGGTDTQYF
D: .; J: TRBJ1-5; V: TRBV5-4; size: .; DNA: TGTGCCAGCAGCTTGGGTGGGGGCAACCCTTCCCTGAATCAGCCCCAGCATTTT; CDR3: CASSLGGGNPSLNQPQHF
D: .; J: TRBJ1-2; V: TRBV7-2; size: .; DNA: TGTGCCAGCACCGGGGTGAAATCTAACTATGGCTACACCTTC; CDR3: CASTGVKSNYGYTF
D: .; J: TRBJ1-2; V: TRBV5-1; size: .; DNA: TGCGCCAGCAGCTATGAGACGGGGGGCCTCTATGGCTACACCTTC; CDR3: CASSYETGGLYGYTF
D: TRBD1; J: TRBJ1-6; V: TRBV6-5; size: .; DNA: TGTGCCAGCAGAAACCCCGGGACAGGGGACCACTTT; CDR3: CASRNPGTGDHF
D: .; J: TRBJ1-2; V: TRBV11-2; size: .; DNA: TGTGCCAGCAGCTTAGCGGCAGGGGATGGCTACACCTTC; CDR3: CASSLAAGDGYTF
D: .; J: TRBJ2-1; V: TRBV7-2; size: .; DNA: TGTGCCAGCAGCTGGGAAACTAGAAGTCAGGTCAATGAGCAGTTCTTC; CDR3: CASSWETRSQVNEQFF
D: TRBD1; J: TRBJ1-1; V: TRBV9; size: few; DNA: TGTGCCAGCAGCCCAACAGGGGCACACACTGAAGCTTTCTTT; CDR3: CASSPTGAHTEAFF
D: TRBD2; J: TRBJ2-1; V: TRBV29-1; size: .; DNA: TGCAGCGTTGAATACAGCGGGGGGGCCCCCTACAATGAGCAGTTCTTC; CDR3: CSVEYSGGAPYNEQFF
D: TRBD2; J: TRBJ2-1; V: TRBV18; size: .; DNA: TGTGCCAGCTCACGAATAGCGGGGGGCCCCACCTACAATGAGCAGTTCTTC; CDR3: CASSRIAGGPTYNEQFF
D: .; J: TRBJ2-1; V: TRBV2; size: .; DNA: TGTGCCAGCAGTGAATCGGGGAAGACTTCCTACAATGAGCAGTTCTTC; CDR3: CASSESGKTSYNEQFF
D: TRBD1; J: TRBJ1-1; V: TRBV28; size: .; DNA: TGTGCCAGCAGTTTATGGGGGACAGGGGGCTCGAACACTGAAGCTTTCTTT; CDR3: CASSLWGTGGSNTEAFF
D: TRBD1; J: TRBJ1-1; V: TRBV2; size: .; DNA: TGTGCCAGCAGGGGGGGACAGCCGTACACTGAAGCTTTCTTT; CDR3: CASRGGQPYTEAFF
D: TRBD1; J: TRBJ1-4; V: TRBV5-1; size: .; DNA: TGCGCCAGCAGCGGGGGGACAGAGAATGAAAAACTGTTTTTT; CDR3: CASSGGTENEKLFF
D: TRBD1; J: TRBJ2-7; V: TRBV7-9; size: .; DNA: TGTGCCAGCAGCTTACGGCAGGGGGCAGGGGAGCAGTACTTC; CDR3: CASSLRQGAGEQYF
D: TRBD1; J: TRBJ1-2; V: TRBV20-1; size: .; DNA: TGCAGTGCGCGACAGGGAGGAGGCTACACCTTC; CDR3: CSARQGGGYTF
D: TRBD2; J: TRBJ2-1; V: TRBV10-2; size: .; DNA: TGCGCCAGCAGTGAGTCGAGCGGGGGGGCCAATGAGCAGTTCTTC; CDR3: CASSESSGGANEQFF
D: TRBD1; J: TRBJ1-1; V: TRBV3-1/TRBV3-2; size: .; DNA: TGTGCCAGCAGCCAGGTAAGGGACAGTCGGGCTTTCTTT; CDR3: CASSQVRDSRAFF
D: .; J: TRBJ1-4; V: TRBV3-1/TRBV3-2; size: .; DNA: TGTGCCAGCAGCCAAGTGGGGCTCGCTAATGAAAAACTGTTTTTT; CDR3: CASSQVGLANEKLFF
D: .; J: TRBJ1-1; V: TRBV13; size: .; DNA: TGTGCCAGCAGCGTATCCTTGGGGAGCGAGATCACTGAAGCTTTCTTT; CDR3: CASSVSLGSEITEAFF
D: TRBD1; J: TRBJ2-7; V: TRBV4-1; size: .; DNA: TGCGCCAGCAGCCAAAACAGGGGACCCCCCTACGAGCAGTACTTC; CDR3: CASSQNRGPPYEQYF
D: .; J: TRBJ2-1; V: TRBV7-9; size: .; DNA: TGTGCCAGCAGCTTACACAGGGTCTCCTACAATGAGCAGTTCTTC; CDR3: CASSLHRVSYNEQFF
D: TRBD2; J: TRBJ2-3; V: TRBV5-1; size: .; DNA: TGCGCCAGCAGCTTGGGGACTAGCGGGGCCCCGCTGGATACGCAGTATTTT; CDR3: CASSLGTSGAPLDTQYF
D: TRBD1; J: TRBJ2-7; V: TRBV11-1; size: .; DNA: TGTGCCAGCAGCTTAACGGACAGGAAAATCGAGCAGTACTTC; CDR3: CASSLTDRKIEQYF
D: .; J: TRBJ2-4; V: TRBV12-3/TRBV12-4; size: once; DNA: TGTGCCAGCAGCCCGGGGTCCAAAAACATTCAGTACTTC; CDR3: CASSPGSKNIQYF
D: .; J: TRBJ2-2; V: TRBV28; size: .; DNA: TGTGCCAGCAGTTTACAGGGAAGGACCGGGGAGCTGTTTTTT; CDR3: CASSLQGRTGELFF
D: .; J: TRBJ2-3; V: TRBV6-5; size: once; DNA: TGTGCCAGCAGTTACACAGGCACAGATACGCAGTATTTT; CDR3: CASSYTGTDTQYF
D: .; J: TRBJ2-1; V: TRBV2; size: once; DNA: TGTGCCAGCAACGACTACCAGGGGTACAATGAGCAGTTCTTC; CDR3: CASNDYQGYNEQFF
D: .; J: TRBJ1-2; V: TRBV7-2; size: .; DNA: TGTGCCAGCAGCACCCCCCAGGACGGACTTGAGACGTATGGCTACACCTTC; CDR3: CASSTPQDGLETYGYTF
D: .; J: TRBJ2-3; V: TRBV2; size: .; DNA: TGTGCCAGCAGGGGGGGTATTAACACAGATACGCAGTATTTT; CDR3: CASRGGINTDTQYF
D: TRBD1; J: TRBJ1-1; V: TRBV28; size: .; DNA: TGTGCCAGCACCCGACCCGGGACAGGGAGAGCTTTCTTT; CDR3: CASTRPGTGRAFF
D: TRBD2; J: TRBJ2-7; V: TRBV6-5; size: .; DNA: TGTGCCAGCAGTTACTCGATGGCGGGGGGAACCTACGAGCAGTACTTC; CDR3: CASSYSMAGGTYEQYF
D: TRBD1; J: TRBJ1-5; V: TRBV7-9; size: few; DNA: TGTGCCAGCAGCTCAGGACAGGGCCATCAGCCCCAGCATTTT; CDR3: CASSSGQGHQPQHF
D: TRBD1; J: TRBJ1-5; V: TRBV5-6; size: .; DNA: TGTGCCAGCAGCTTGGCAGGGGGCATGTTCAATCAGCCCCAGCATTTT; CDR3: CASSLAGGMFNQPQHF